These T cell receptor beta chains were read from a single sample in a study of human T cells and chemical hapten exposure. MiXCR was run by TCRdb on the 5' RACE reads, yielding one entry per CDR3 protein. The sample lists 110,000 or so distinct CDR3 sequences, around 20% occurring once. Receptor source: a human donor in good health. The CDR3 runs from the conserved cysteine through the conserved F or W. Each record gives: D gene, clone size, V gene, J gene, CDR3 protein, CDR3 DNA. D genes are given only for firm matches. The size entry is marked missing in some rows and otherwise reads once, few, many or a size class.

TRBD2,many,TRBV28,TRBJ2-7,CASSRTSGYEQYF,TGTGCCAGCAGTCGGACTAGCGGCTACGAGCAGTACTTC
-,-,TRBV28,TRBJ1-2,CASRPPGSRYGDTF,TGTGCCAGCAGGCCACCCGGGTCTCGCTATGGCGACACCTTC
TRBD1,-,TRBV27,TRBJ1-6,CASNPQGGNSPLHF,TGTGCCAGCAATCCTCAGGGGGGAAATTCACCCCTCCACTTT
-,few,TRBV6-5,TRBJ1-5,CASSYYKGQPQHF,TGTGCCAGCAGTTACTATAAGGGTCAGCCCCAGCATTTT
-,-,TRBV19,TRBJ1-5,CASSILGGIQPQHF,TGTGCCAGTAGTATTCTTGGCGGAATCCAGCCCCAGCATTTT
-,-,TRBV27,TRBJ2-5,CASRSRARETQYF,TGTGCCAGCAGGTCCAGGGCTAGGGAGACCCAGTACTTC
TRBD1,few,TRBV5-6,TRBJ2-5,CASSSDRGLYQETQYF,TGTGCCAGCAGCTCTGACAGGGGACTTTACCAAGAGACCCAGTACTTC
TRBD1,-,TRBV7-8,TRBJ1-6,CASSLGDRRFWDSPLHF,TGTGCCAGCAGCTTGGGGGACAGGCGGTTTTGGGATTCACCCCTCCACTTT
TRBD1,-,TRBV28,TRBJ1-2,CASSPPDRASVGDTF,TGTGCCAGCAGTCCACCGGACAGGGCGTCAGTTGGCGACACCTTC
-,few,TRBV5-6,TRBJ1-2,CASSSLRASAGGYTF,TGTGCCAGCAGCTCGCTGAGGGCTTCGGCGGGTGGCTACACCTTC
-,many,TRBV10-1,TRBJ2-7,CASSDHSSATYEQYF,TGCGCCAGCAGTGATCATTCGTCGGCAACCTACGAGCAGTACTTC
-,few,TRBV30,TRBJ2-2,CAWSGGWRNHTGELFF,TGTGCCTGGAGTGGCGGCTGGCGGAACCACACCGGGGAGCTGTTTTTT
-,few,TRBV5-4,TRBJ2-1,CASSLSLVNEQFF,TGTGCCAGCAGCCTCTCTTTAGTCAATGAGCAGTTCTTC
-,few,TRBV29-1,TRBJ2-5,CSVLGQETQYF,TGCAGCGTTTTGGGGCAAGAGACCCAGTACTTC
-,-,TRBV30,TRBJ1-1,CAVGSTEAFF,TGTGCCGTCGGGAGCACTGAAGCTTTCTTT
TRBD2,-,TRBV12-3/TRBV12-4,TRBJ2-7,CASRGLAGGSVYEQYF,TGTGCCAGCAGGGGACTAGCGGGAGGGTCGGTTTACGAGCAGTACTTC
TRBD1,few,TRBV5-1,TRBJ2-5,CASSPGQGAHPSQETQYF,TGCGCCAGCAGCCCGGGACAGGGGGCGCATCCATCCCAAGAGACCCAGTACTTC
-,-,TRBV7-2,TRBJ1-2,CASSPGLPLSYGDTF,TGTGCCAGCAGCCCTGGTCTTCCACTTTCTTATGGCGACACCTTC
-,many,TRBV27,TRBJ1-1,CASSWIGNTEAFF,TGTGCCAGCAGTTGGATAGGAAACACTGAAGCTTTCTTT
-,few,TRBV7-9,TRBJ2-7,CASSPGLSYEQYF,TGTGCCAGCAGCCCAGGACTCAGCTACGAGCAGTACTTC
TRBD2,few,TRBV11-2,TRBJ2-3,CASSLGPSRSGGSTDTQYF,TGTGCCAGCAGCTTAGGTCCTTCGAGAAGCGGGGGTAGCACAGATACGCAGTATTTT
TRBD1,-,TRBV28,TRBJ1-1,CASRSSGGANTEAFF,TGTGCCAGCAGGTCCTCAGGGGGCGCGAACACTGAAGCTTTCTTT
TRBD2,-,TRBV27,TRBJ2-4,CASSSRLAGGGSKNIQYF,TGTGCCAGCAGTTCCCGGCTAGCGGGAGGGGGGTCCAAAAACATTCAGTACTTC
TRBD1,few,TRBV18,TRBJ1-6,CASSPTGTGISPLHF,TGTGCCAGCTCACCCACCGGGACAGGGATATCACCCCTCCACTTT
-,-,TRBV29-1,TRBJ2-7,CSVAGDIGPGEQYF,TGCAGCGTTGCTGGGGACATAGGGCCGGGCGAGCAGTACTTC
TRBD2,few,TRBV27,TRBJ2-2,CASSSPGLARGGGANTGELFF,TGTGCCAGCAGTTCACCAGGACTAGCCCGAGGCGGTGGGGCGAACACCGGGGAGCTGTTTTTT
TRBD1,-,TRBV15,TRBJ2-3,CATSRPGQSRADTQYF,TGTGCCACCAGCAGGCCGGGACAGAGTCGCGCGGATACGCAGTATTTT
-,-,TRBV6-5,TRBJ1-2,CASSYEGRDGYTF,TGTGCCAGCAGTTACGAGGGGAGAGATGGCTACACCTTC
TRBD2,many,TRBV5-1,TRBJ2-3,CASSGGLAGSRTDTQYF,TGCGCCAGCAGCGGCGGACTAGCGGGTTCGCGCACAGATACGCAGTATTTT
-,few,TRBV19,TRBJ1-2,CASSIFLRATDYGYTF,TGTGCCAGTAGTATATTTCTCAGGGCGACTGACTATGGCTACACCTTC
-,few,TRBV9,TRBJ1-2,CASSLTSENSAGYTF,TGTGCCAGCAGCCTAACATCTGAGAATTCGGCTGGCTACACCTTC
-,-,TRBV29-1,TRBJ2-2,CSVELGGPNTGELFF,TGCAGCGTTGAACTGGGGGGCCCCAACACCGGGGAGCTGTTTTTT
TRBD2,many,TRBV20-1,TRBJ2-3,CSARWLAGDQDTQYF,TGCAGTGCTCGCTGGCTAGCGGGAGACCAAGATACGCAGTATTTT
TRBD2,few,TRBV29-1,TRBJ2-3,CSVESPTKLAPLSDTQYF,TGCAGCGTTGAATCCCCTACGAAACTAGCGCCTTTAAGTGATACGCAGTATTTT
TRBD1,few,TRBV29-1,TRBJ2-5,CSVDDRAETQYF,TGCAGCGTCGATGACAGGGCAGAGACCCAGTACTTC
-,-,TRBV27,TRBJ2-6,CASSPPEPIGGANVLTF,TGTGCCAGCAGTCCCCCGGAGCCGATCGGGGGGGCCAACGTCCTGACTTTC
-,once,TRBV7-3,TRBJ2-5,CASSLTGLDQETQYF,TGTGCCAGCAGCTTAACGGGGTTGGACCAAGAGACCCAGTACTTC
-,few,TRBV3-1,TRBJ2-7,CASSRMSYEQYF,TGTGCCAGCAGCCGAATGTCCTACGAGCAGTACTTC
-,few,TRBV12-3/TRBV12-4,TRBJ1-1,CASSSERVTEAFF,TGTGCCAGCAGTTCCGAGAGGGTCACTGAAGCTTTCTTT
TRBD1,-,TRBV6-1,TRBJ1-5,CASSDNTGGGQPQHF,TGTGCCAGCAGTGACAATACAGGGGGCGGTCAGCCCCAGCATTTT
-,-,TRBV19,TRBJ2-1,CASSRGPALNEQFF,TGTGCCAGTAGTCGAGGACCCGCCCTCAATGAGCAATTCTTC